The next 22 T cell receptor beta chains were all read from a single sample in a study of OX40 agonist ivuxolimab in advanced cancers. The repertoire was sequenced with immunoSEQ multiplex PCR; TCRdb's copy has only in-frame clones and lacks some. The sample lists about 94,000 clones; roughly 94% were seen once. This material consisted of CD4+ or CD8+ T cells sorted from blood, taken in a trial of the OX40 agonist ivuxolimab. Receptors were obtained from an adult with an advanced solid tumor such as melanoma, head and neck, liver or kidney cancer.

This chain uses TRBV19 with TRBJ2-4, with TRBD1 matching over 10 bases. The CDR3 is made up of 13 amino acids. The V gene's germline CDR1 is LNHDA and CDR2 SQIVND (reference sequence). V lost 6 bases to trimming and J lost 8 bases; unmatched junction nucleotides: 4. CDR3 coding DNA: TGTGCCAGTAGGACAGGGGGCGCTTACATTCAGTACTTC. It specifies CASRTGGAYIQYF.

The genes are TRBV4-3 and TRBJ2-3; D remains unclear. Looked up from germline, CDR1 is LGHNA and CDR2 is YSLEER. This CDR3 comprises 15 residues. The V and J ends lost 0 bases and 1 base respectively, with 8 bases between them. CDR3: CASSQDRFGTDTQYF. The CDR3 DNA sequence: TGCGCCAGCAGCCAAGACAGGTTCGGCACAGATACGCAGTATTTT.

This clone was found once. The chain has TRBV4-2 and TRBJ2-7; 8 bases map to TRBD1. Germline-derived CDR1 and CDR2 are LGHNA and YNFKEQ. The CDR3 runs to 14 residues. J gave up 5 bases and V 0 bases, and 3 bases lay outside the gene matches. This chain's CDR3 is CASSQDDRGDEQYF. CDR3 coding DNA: TGTGCCAGCAGCCAAGATGACAGGGGAGACGAGCAGTACTTC.

This clone was detected once. This chain connects TRBV28 to TRBJ2-3; D is unresolved. The germline V gene encodes CDR1 MDHEN and CDR2 SYDVKM. Trimming cost V 7 bases and J 0 bases, with 5 bases left between them. The CDR3 totals 12 residues. The DNA of the CDR3 is TGTGCCAGCACCCTGAGCACAGATACGCAGTATTTT. It yields the protein CASTLSTDTQYF.

The rearrangement uses TRBV19 and TRBJ1-5; D perhaps matches TRBD1 (5 bases). The V end lost 1 base, the J end lost 15 bases, and 16 bases lay between the germline ends. There are 13 residues in the CDR3. Per the germline V gene, CDR1 is LNHDA and CDR2 is SQIVND (reference sequence). The CDR3 DNA is TGTGCCAGTAGTATAGTTGGGACTCCTCTGGGGCATTTT. It yields the protein CASSIVGTPLGHF.

The rearrangement links TRBV5-1 to TRBJ1-1; D perhaps matches TRBD1 (6 bases). V was shortened by 0 bases and J by 2 bases, with 8 bases between the two germline ends. CDR1 is SGHRS, CDR2 YFSETQ, per germline. This CDR3 contains 14 residues. CDR3 region: CASSLEGGNTEAFF. CDR3 in DNA: TGCGCCAGCAGCTTGGAGGGGGGTAACACTGAAGCTTTCTTT.

The CDR3: CASSPRGGDTEAFF. The DNA for the CDR3 is TGTGCCAGCAGCCCGCGGGGGGGGGACACTGAAGCTTTCTTT. V usage is TRBV5-4 and J usage is TRBJ1-1; possible D gene TRBD1, 5 bases. V shed 4 bases and J shed 3 bases, with 13 bases lying between them. CDR3 length equals 14 residues. Germline V gives CDR1 SGHNT, CDR2 YYREEE (reference sequence).

The genes are TRBV25-1 and TRBJ2-7; 10 positions match TRBD1. The CDR3 is 15 amino acids. Germline assignment: CDR1 MGHDK and CDR2 SYGVNS. The ends lost 6 bases at V and 6 bases at J; junction bases unmatched: 11. CDR3 DNA: TGTGCCAGCAGGGCTTCGACAGGGGGCTCCGCCGAGCAGTACTTC. Encoded protein: CASRASTGGSAEQYF.

This chain uses TRBV7-2 with TRBJ2-7; TRBD1 matches 8 bases. The CDR3 spans 16 residues. Trimming cost V 9 bases and J 0 bases; bases outside gene matches: 13. CDR1 is SGHTA, CDR2 FQGNSA, per germline. CDR3 nucleotides: TGTGCCAGTGGCGGACAGGGCCGGAGCAGCTCCTACGAGCAGTACTTC. The encoded protein is CASGGQGRSSSYEQYF.

The chain links TRBV18 to TRBJ2-5, with TRBD2 identical over 12 bases. V was pared by 0 bases and J by 4 bases, with 3 bases of the junction left unmatched. Germline CDR1 KGHSH, CDR2 LQKENI. This CDR3 is built from 16 residues. DNA for the CDR3: TGTGCCAGCTCACCACCACTAGCGGGAGGTGGAGAGACCCAGTACTTC. This gives the protein CASSPPLAGGGETQYF. The complete variable domain, with remaining parts taken from reference TRBV18 and TRBJ2-5, reads NAGVMQNPRHLVRRRGQEARLRCSPMKGHSHVYWYRQLPEEGLKFMVYLQKENIIDESGMPKERFSAEFPKEGPSILRIQQVVRGDSAAYFCASSPPLAGGGETQYFGPGTRLLVL.

The chain combines TRBV2 with TRBJ2-3; D perhaps matches TRBD1 (6 bases). Germline V gene lookup returns CDR1 SNHLY and CDR2 FYNNEI. This CDR3 has 13 residues. Trimming left V 7 bases short and J 4 bases short, with 12 bases between. The CDR3 loop reads CASNRAPPDTQYF. CDR3 DNA: TGTGCCAGCAACAGGGCCCCCCCAGATACGCAGTATTTT.

This rearrangement joins TRBV30 to TRBJ1-4; D gene uncertain. This CDR3 has 14 amino acids. Germline V lookup: CDR1 GTSNPN, CDR2 SVGIG (reference sequence). Between the trimmed V and J ends, which lost 4 bases and 3 bases, there was a span of 12 bases. The CDR3 is CAWTRNGANEKLFF. DNA for the CDR3: TGTGCCTGGACGAGGAATGGAGCTAATGAAAAACTGTTTTTT. Full variable domain (outside the CDR3, taken from reference TRBV30 and TRBJ1-4): SQTIHQWPATLVQPVGSPLSLECTVEGTSNPNLYWYRQAAGRGLQLLFYSVGIGQISSEVPQNLSASRPQDRQFILSSKKLLLSDSGFYLCAWTRNGANEKLFFGSGTQLSVL.

The chain uses TRBV28 and TRBJ1-2, with TRBD1 as a possible D gene (5 bases). Germline V gene sequence: CDR1 MDHEN, CDR2 SYDVKM. The CDR3 has 15 amino acids. Trimming took 2 bases from V and 6 from J, leaving 16 bases between them. CDR3 sequence (DNA): TGTGCCAGCAGTTTACGGACTCCCCCGGGACATGGCTACACCTTC. Translating it yields CASSLRTPPGHGYTF.

This clone has just one count. The chain joins TRBV7-3 to TRBJ2-3; 10 nucleotides line up with TRBD1. The ends lost 3 bases at V and 6 bases at J; junction bases unmatched: 6. CDR1 and CDR2 from the germline V gene are SGHTA and FQGTGA. There are 15 residues in the CDR3. Here the CDR3 DNA reads TGTGCCAGCAGCTTTAGGGGACAGGGGAGGGATACGCAGTATTTT. Residues: CASSFRGQGRDTQYF.

The J gene is TRBJ1-3, the V gene TRBV5-8; a possible D gene is TRBD1 (6 bases). CDR1 is SGHTS and CDR2 is YDEGEE in the germline V gene. V shed 6 bases and J shed 3 bases, with 19 bases lying between them. CDR3 size: 16 residues. The DNA for the CDR3 is TGTGCCAGCAAGGGCCTGGGCAGGGGAAGTGGAAACACCATATATTTT. It is translated as CASKGLGRGSGNTIYF.

V gene TRBV19 combines with J gene TRBJ2-7; the match to TRBD1 covers 9 bases. In germline, CDR1 is LNHDA, CDR2 SQIVND (reference sequence). The J segment lost 2 bases and the V segment lost 6 bases, leaving 11 bases of the junction unmatched. CDR3 length: 16 amino acids. CDR3 coding DNA: TGTGCCAGTAGGATTACTCCCGGGACAGGGACCTACGAGCAGTACTTC. It specifies CASRITPGTGTYEQYF.

The gene calls are TRBV19 and TRBJ1-1, with D possibly being TRBD1 (5 bases). CDR3 size: 14 residues. CDR1 is LNHDA, CDR2 SQIVND, per germline (reference sequence). V shed 6 bases and J shed 4 bases, with 15 bases lying between them. As DNA, the CDR3 is TGTGCCAGTAGCCACCCGGGGGAGGGCACTGAAGCTTTCTTT. Translated: CASSHPGEGTEAFF. Full variable domain (missing parts from reference TRBV19 and TRBJ1-1): DGGITQSPKYLFRKEGQNVTLSCEQNLNHDAMYWYRQDPGQGLRLIYYSQIVNDFQKGDIAEGYSVSREKKESFPLTVTSAQKNPTAFYLCASSHPGEGTEAFFGQGTRLTVV.

The rearrangement links TRBV5-6 to TRBJ2-1; the D gene is possibly TRBD2 (6 bases). The CDR3 covers 14 residues. The germline CDR1 and CDR2 sequences are SGHDT and YYEEEE. V lost 1 base to trimming and J lost 6 bases, with 11 bases between them. The CDR3 loop reads CASSLRAGGNEQFF. For the CDR3, the DNA is TGTGCCAGCAGCTTGAGGGCCGGGGGCAATGAGCAGTTCTTC. The full variable domain, its missing parts supplied by reference TRBV5-6 and TRBJ2-1, is DAGVTQSPTHLIKTRGQQVTLRCSPKSGHDTVSWYQQALGQGPQFIFQYYEEEERQRGNFPDRFSGHQFPNYSSELNVNALLLGDSALYLCASSLRAGGNEQFFGPGTRLTVL.

This clone was seen just once. The CDR3: CASSLGPNYGYTF. The CDR3, as DNA: TGTGCCAGCAGCTTAGGCCCTAACTATGGCTACACCTTC. The chain is built from TRBV11-3 and TRBJ1-2; D is undetermined. Trimming shortened V by 1 base and J by 0 bases, and 3 bases separated the two germline ends. The CDR3 is 13 amino acids. The germline V gene has CDR1 SGHNT and CDR2 YENEEA.

The chain recombines TRBV6-1 with TRBJ1-1; the D is unclear. CDR1 MNHNS and CDR2 SASEGT come from the germline V gene. The CDR3 is made up of 13 amino acids. The V and J ends lost 7 bases and 0 bases respectively, with 9 bases between them. For the CDR3, the DNA is TGTGCCAGCACCACCGGGGTGAACACTGAAGCTTTCTTT. Amino acid sequence: CASTTGVNTEAFF.

A few counts support this clone. Here the CDR3 reads CASSDGTSRTDTQYF. As DNA, the CDR3 is TGTGCCAGCAGCGACGGGACTAGCAGAACAGATACGCAGTATTTT. The chain links TRBV9 to TRBJ2-3, with 9 bases that match TRBD2. The length of the CDR3 is 15 residues. V dropped 3 bases and J dropped 3; count of bases not matched to a gene: 5. CDR1 and CDR2 (germline): SGDLS, YYNGEE.

The chain links TRBV19 to TRBJ1-4; 8 bases line up with TRBD1. CDR3 length: 16 amino acids. Germline CDR1 LNHDA, CDR2 SQIVND (reference sequence). V was pared by 3 bases and J by 3 bases, with 6 bases of the junction left unmatched. In DNA form, the CDR3 reads TGTGCCAGTAGTATCGGGGACAGGATTTCTAATGAAAAACTGTTTTTT. The encoded protein is CASSIGDRISNEKLFF.